This paragraph covers one T cell receptor (beta chain) sequence. Its antigen remains unidentified. The entry originates in a study of chemoradiotherapy in HPV16-positive cancers. General study points: Non-HPV-specific T cells did not expand in tumors during treatment, whereas candidate HPV-specific clones and E7-related motifs did. HPV-responsive T-cell expansion during chemoradiotherapy was linked to improved recurrence-free survival in HPV16-positive patients. HPV-specific T cells were functionally defined from only a couple of HPV16-positive patients.

Here immunoSEQ multiplex PCR was the method, and the copy in TCRdb shows in-frame clones only, minus some. The sample consists of over 35,000 clones, roughly 77% of them appearing once. CDR1 MNHNS and CDR2 SASEGT come from the germline V gene. The V gene lost 3 bases and the J gene lost 6 bases, with 18 bases spanning the gap. The CDR3 has 16 residues. Repeated repertoire sampling spanned the course of chemoradiotherapy. This receptor was obtained from a human donor with HPV-associated anogenital cancer. The chain recombines TRBV6-1 with TRBJ2-1; D possibly corresponds to TRBD1 (6 bases). The sample here was blood, taken from a patient who underwent chemoradiotherapy. CDR3 in amino acids: CASSDPSRGTGNEQFF. CDR3 DNA: TGTGCCAGCAGTGACCCTTCCAGGGGAACCGGCAATGAGCAGTTCTTC.